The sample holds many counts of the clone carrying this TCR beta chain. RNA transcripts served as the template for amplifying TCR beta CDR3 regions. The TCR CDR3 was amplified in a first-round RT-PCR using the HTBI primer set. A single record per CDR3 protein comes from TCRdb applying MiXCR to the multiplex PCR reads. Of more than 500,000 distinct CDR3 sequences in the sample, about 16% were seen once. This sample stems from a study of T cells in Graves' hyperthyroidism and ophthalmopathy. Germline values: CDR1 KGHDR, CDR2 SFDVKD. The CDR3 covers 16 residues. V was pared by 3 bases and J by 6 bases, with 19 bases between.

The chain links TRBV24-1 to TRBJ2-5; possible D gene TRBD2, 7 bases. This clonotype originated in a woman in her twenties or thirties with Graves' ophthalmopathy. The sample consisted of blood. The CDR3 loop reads CATSDPWGEGTKTQYF. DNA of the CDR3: TGTGCCACCAGTGATCCTTGGGGGGAGGGGACAAAGACCCAGTACTTC.